The 21 T cell receptor beta chains listed next were all sequenced from one sample in a study of shared clonotypes between healthy human individuals. The protocol was immunoSEQ multiplex PCR, while the TCRdb copy is restricted to in-frame clones and leaves out a portion. The table includes 70,000 to 95,000 clones, 60% to 80% detected once. Sequenced sample: memory CD8+ T cells sorted from blood. Subset in this sample: CD45RO+ cells pooled with CCR7-negative TemRA cells. These receptor sequences come from a young man in good health.

The chain carries TRBV7-9 and TRBJ2-7; 11 bases are a match to TRBD2. After removal of 5 bases from V and 4 bases from J, the junction contained 4 bases not matched to a gene. The germline gives CDR1 SEHNR, CDR2 FQNEAQ (reference sequence). CDR3 length: 14 residues. The DNA for the CDR3 is TGTGCCAGCAGCGCCGGGACTAGCGGATACGAGCAGTACTTC. Encoded protein: CASSAGTSGYEQYF.

This clone appeared a single time. The chain has TRBV29-1 and TRBJ2-5, with 7 bases matching TRBD1. The CDR3 runs 16 residues. V lost 4 bases, J lost 4 bases, and 15 bases stayed unmatched. Germline V lookup: CDR1 SQVTM, CDR2 ANQGSEA. DNA of the CDR3: TGCAGCGTTGTAACGAGTAGACAGGGCGGAGGAGAGACCCAGTACTTC. Translation gives CSVVTSRQGGGETQYF.

About this clone itself: This clone may be a read error of a much larger clone one base away. J is TRBJ2-3 and V is TRBV2; 8 bases map to TRBD2. J gave up 0 bases and V 4 bases, and 0 bases lay outside the gene matches. Germline V CDR1 and CDR2: SNHLY, FYNNEI. The CDR3 consists of 14 residues. The chain's CDR3 is CASSGTSSTDTQYF. CDR3 sequence (DNA): TGTGCCAGCAGTGGGACTAGCAGCACAGATACGCAGTATTTT.

This clone was seen at least ten times. The chain uses TRBV9 and TRBJ1-2; 7 bases fit TRBD1. Germline V gene data show CDR1 as SGDLS and CDR2 as YYNGEE. Trimming at V came to 3 bases and at J to 4 bases, leaving 6 bases not matched to a gene. The CDR3 sequence is 14 residues long. This CDR3 is CASSDPGQFYGYTF. The CDR3 nucleotides read TGTGCCAGCAGCGACCCGGGACAGTTCTATGGCTACACCTTC.

There are a few counts of this clone. CDR3 in amino acids: CASSATGQGETQYF. CDR3 DNA sequence: TGTGCCAGCAGCGCGACAGGTCAGGGGGAGACCCAGTACTTC. The chain employs TRBV9 and TRBJ2-5; a weak D match, TRBD1 (6 bases). The CDR3 is made up of 14 amino acids. Germline assignment: CDR1 SGDLS and CDR2 YYNGEE. V gave up 3 bases and J gave up 5 bases, with 14 bases separating them.

The chain links TRBV5-5 to TRBJ2-1, with a weak D call TRBD2 (6 bases). The V gene's germline CDR1 is SGHKS and CDR2 YYEKEE (reference sequence). Trimming took 4 bases from V and 10 from J, leaving 18 bases between them. The CDR3 is 14 residues long. This chain's CDR3 is CASSVPATSGEQFF. The CDR3 bases are TGTGCCAGCAGCGTACCTGCGACTAGTGGAGAGCAGTTCTTC.

By share, this clone ranks as medium-sized. The chain has TRBV7-9 and TRBJ2-3, with D perhaps TRBD2 (5 bases). CDR3 length equals 13 residues. The V and J ends lost 7 bases and 3 bases respectively, with 11 bases between them. Germline loops: CDR1 SEHNR, CDR2 FQNEAQ (reference sequence). DNA of the CDR3: TGTGCCAGCACCACCCTAGCAACAGATACGCAGTATTTT. Amino acids: CASTTLATDTQYF. Filled out from reference TRBV7-9 and TRBJ2-3, the complete variable domain reads DTGVSQNPRHKITKRGQNVTFRCDPISEHNRLYWYRQTLGQGPEFLTYFQNEAQLEKSRLLSDRFSAERPKGSFSTLEIQRTEQGDSAMYLCASTTLATDTQYFGPGTRLTVL.

This chain uses TRBV4-3 with TRBJ2-2; TRBD2 agrees at 11 bases. Per the germline V gene, CDR1 is LGHNA and CDR2 is YSLEER. V lost 1 base, J lost 7 bases, and 11 bases stayed unmatched. The CDR3 loop spans 18 amino acids. The DNA for the CDR3 is TGCGCCAGCAGCCAAGTTCTAACTAGCGGGAGTTTCGGCGGGGAGCTGTTTTTT. This translates into CASSQVLTSGSFGGELFF.

This clone was seen at least ten times. This CDR3 is also generated by other DNA sequences in the sample. The V and J genes are TRBV6-1 and TRBJ2-7; D not certain. Germline CDR1 and CDR2: MNHNS and SASEGT. The CDR3 spans 11 residues. With 3 bases removed from V and 3 bases from J, the gap between germline ends came to 3 bases. CDR3 residues: CASSEHYEQYF. CDR3 sequence (DNA): TGTGCCAGCAGTGAGCACTACGAGCAGTACTTC.

This chain joins TRBV28 and TRBJ1-5; D gene uncertain. The CDR3 spans 11 residues. CDR1 and CDR2 (germline): MDHEN, SYDVKM. V lost 2 bases and J lost 11, with 7 bases in between. CDR3 region: CASSLRAAQHF. CDR3 in DNA: TGTGCCAGCAGTTTAAGGGCGGCCCAGCATTTT.

The chain has TRBV7-6 and TRBJ2-7, with TRBD1 matching 9 bases. CDR3 length equals 16 residues. CDR1 SGHVS and CDR2 FNYEAQ come from the germline V gene. J was trimmed by 7 bases and V by 5 bases; bases with no gene match: 15. CDR3 in amino acids: CASSGGPGQGRNEQYF. CDR3 nucleotides: TGTGCCAGCAGCGGCGGTCCGGGACAGGGACGTAATGAGCAGTACTTC.

The J gene is TRBJ2-7, the V gene TRBV7-8, with D tentatively TRBD1 or TRBD2 (5 bases each). Germline V gene sequence: CDR1 SGHVS, CDR2 FQNEAQ. The CDR3 sequence is 15 residues long. V dropped 1 base and J dropped 4 bases, with 14 bases sitting between them. This chain's CDR3 is CASSLGGQGRYEQYF. The CDR3 DNA is TGTGCCAGCAGCTTAGGGGGCCAGGGACGATACGAGCAGTACTTC. The whole variable domain, filled in from reference TRBV7-8 and TRBJ2-7, reads GAGVSQSPRYKVAKRGQDVALRCDPISGHVSLFWYQQALGQGPEFLTYFQNEAQLDKSGLPSDRFFAERPEGSVSTLKIQRTQQEDSAVYLCASSLGGQGRYEQYFGPGTRLTVT.

The chain has TRBV27 and TRBJ2-7, with D unclear. The CDR3 length is 14 residues. Germline lookup yields CDR1 MNHEY and CDR2 SMNVEV (reference sequence). V shed 3 bases and J shed 5 bases, with 14 bases lying between them. CDR3 sequence (DNA): TGTGCCAGCAGTTTTGACGTAACTGCTAACGAGCAGTACTTC. Amino acids: CASSFDVTANEQYF.

Comments on this clone: Other nucleotide sequences from this sample produce the same CDR3. V gene TRBV11-2 combines with J gene TRBJ2-2; the match to TRBD2 covers 13 bases. The V and J ends lost 1 base and 6 bases, in that order; junction bases with no gene match: 2. This CDR3 has 16 amino acids. Germline V lookup: CDR1 SGHAT, CDR2 FQNNGV. The CDR3 DNA follows: TGTGCCAGCAGCTTAGTACTAGCGGGAGGGTCCGGGGAGCTGTTTTTT. Translated: CASSLVLAGGSGELFF.

This clone came up a few times. The V gene is TRBV5-4, the J gene TRBJ1-2; 8 bases map to TRBD1. Trimming took 0 bases from V and 0 from J; bases not matched to a gene: 4. This CDR3 region has 16 residues. Germline lookup yields CDR1 SGHNT and CDR2 YYREEE (reference sequence). The CDR3 reads CASSLGVDRANYGYTF. The CDR3 DNA is TGTGCCAGCAGCTTGGGGGTGGACAGGGCTAACTATGGCTACACCTTC.

Points on this clone: Other DNA sequences in the sample encode the same CDR3. This chain uses TRBV19 with TRBJ1-5; D unclear. Germline assignment: CDR1 LNHDA and CDR2 SQIVND (reference sequence). V was trimmed by 0 bases and J by 0 bases, leaving 6 bases between them. This CDR3 has 15 residues. The CDR3 DNA is TGTGCCAGTAGTATAGATCTCGGTAGCAATCAGCCCCAGCATTTT. Its protein product is CASSIDLGSNQPQHF.

This rearrangement joins TRBV27 to TRBJ1-2; 9 nucleotides line up with TRBD1. This CDR3 has 17 residues. Germline CDR1 and CDR2: MNHEY and SMNVEV (reference sequence). After removal of 0 bases from V and 4 bases from J, the junction contained 9 bases not matched to a gene. DNA of the CDR3: TGTGCCAGCAGTTTATCGTACAGGGACAGGGCTCCCTATGGCTACACCTTC. Translation: CASSLSYRDRAPYGYTF.

This rearrangement joins TRBV9 to TRBJ2-7; D may be TRBD1 or TRBD2 (5 bases each). This CDR3 comprises 14 residues. Trimming removed 4 bases from V and 0 bases from J, with 11 bases in between. CDR1 SGDLS and CDR2 YYNGEE come from the germline V gene. CDR3 protein: CASSSGRASYEQYF. In DNA, the CDR3 is TGTGCCAGCAGCTCGGGACGGGCCTCCTACGAGCAGTACTTC.

This clone was recorded a few times. The chain links TRBV7-3 to TRBJ2-5, with a weak D call TRBD2 (5 bases). The germline V and J ends were trimmed by 3 bases and 5 bases, with 16 bases remaining between them. Per germline, CDR1 SGHTA and CDR2 FQGTGA. The length of the CDR3 is 15 residues. The CDR3 DNA reads as TGTGCCAGCAGCTTCAGCGCGGGCCCGCTGGAGACCCAGTACTTC. Translation: CASSFSAGPLETQYF. The variable domain in full, completed from reference TRBV7-3 and TRBJ2-5, reads GAGVSQTPSNKVTEKGKYVELRCDPISGHTALYWYRQSLGQGPEFLIYFQGTGAADDSGLPNDRFFAVRPEGSVSTLKIQRTERGDSAVYLCASSFSAGPLETQYFGPGTRLLVL.

This clone was counted between two and nine times. This chain uses TRBV6-1 with TRBJ1-2; D is unclear. The V gene's germline CDR1 is MNHNS and CDR2 SASEGT. The V end lost 1 base, the J end lost 6 bases, and 18 bases lay between the germline ends. This CDR3 is built from 16 residues. The CDR3 DNA sequence: TGTGCCAGCAGTGAAGGACGTGGCAGGAGTCAAAATGGCTACACCTTC. It specifies CASSEGRGRSQNGYTF.

The chain employs TRBV27 and TRBJ2-1; 10 nucleotides align to TRBD2. The CDR3 runs 13 residues. Germline loops: CDR1 MNHEY, CDR2 SMNVEV (reference sequence). J lost 6 bases, V lost 7 bases, and 3 bases had no gene match. CDR3 region: CASTGTSANEQFF. The CDR3 DNA reads TGTGCCAGCACCGGGACTAGCGCCAATGAGCAGTTCTTC.